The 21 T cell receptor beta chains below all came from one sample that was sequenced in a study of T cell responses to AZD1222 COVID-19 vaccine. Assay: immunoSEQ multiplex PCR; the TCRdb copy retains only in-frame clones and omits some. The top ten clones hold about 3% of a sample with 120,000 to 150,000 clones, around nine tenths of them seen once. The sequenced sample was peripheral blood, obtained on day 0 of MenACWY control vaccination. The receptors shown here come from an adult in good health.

The chain's CDR3 is CASSPPRGGNTEAFF. Written as DNA, the CDR3 is TGTGCCAGCTCACCACCGCGGGGGGGGAACACTGAAGCTTTCTTT. The V gene is TRBV18, the J gene TRBJ1-1, with D maybe TRBD1 (5 bases). Germline lookup yields CDR1 KGHSH and CDR2 LQKENI. The CDR3 consists of 15 residues. The V end was cut by 0 bases, the J end by 1 base, with 9 bases between.

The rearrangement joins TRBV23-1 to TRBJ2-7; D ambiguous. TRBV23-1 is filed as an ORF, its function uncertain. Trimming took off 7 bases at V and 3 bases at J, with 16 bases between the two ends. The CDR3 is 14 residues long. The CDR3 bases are TGCGCCAGCAAAGGACGGCGGCTGGACTACGAGCAGTACTTC. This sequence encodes CASKGRRLDYEQYF.

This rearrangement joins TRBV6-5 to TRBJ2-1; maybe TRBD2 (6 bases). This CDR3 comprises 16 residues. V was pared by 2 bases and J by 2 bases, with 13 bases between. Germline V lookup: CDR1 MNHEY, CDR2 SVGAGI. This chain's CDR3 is CASSYTGLHTYNEQFF. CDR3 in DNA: TGTGCCAGCAGTTACACGGGACTGCACACCTACAATGAGCAGTTCTTC.

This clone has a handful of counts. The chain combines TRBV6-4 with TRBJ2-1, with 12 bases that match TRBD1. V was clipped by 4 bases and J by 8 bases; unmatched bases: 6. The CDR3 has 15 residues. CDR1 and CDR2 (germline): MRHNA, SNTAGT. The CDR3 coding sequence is TGTGCCAGCAGTGCTGTGGGACAGGGGGCTGATGAGCAGTTCTTC. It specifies CASSAVGQGADEQFF.

The CDR3 nucleotides are TGTGCCAGCTCGAGTTATGAAGGAACCGGGGAGCTGTTTTTT. Amino acid sequence: CASSSYEGTGELFF. J is TRBJ2-2 and V is TRBV18; no reliable D call. The V gene's germline CDR1 is KGHSH and CDR2 LQKENI. CDR3 length: 14 amino acids. Between the trimmed V and J ends, which lost 6 bases and 5 bases, there was a span of 13 bases.

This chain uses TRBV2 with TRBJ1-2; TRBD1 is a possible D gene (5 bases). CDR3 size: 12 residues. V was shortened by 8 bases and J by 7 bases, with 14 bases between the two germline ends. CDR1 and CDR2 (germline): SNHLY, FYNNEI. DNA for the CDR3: TGTGCCAGCCAATTGGGGGATCGTGGCTACACCTTC. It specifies CASQLGDRGYTF.

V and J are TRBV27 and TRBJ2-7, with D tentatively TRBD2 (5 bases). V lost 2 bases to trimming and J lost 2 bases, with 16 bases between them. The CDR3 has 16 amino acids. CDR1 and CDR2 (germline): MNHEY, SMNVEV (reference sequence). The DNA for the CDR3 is TGTGCCAGCAGTTTAAACCCCGGGAATAGTGCCTACGAGCAGTACTTC. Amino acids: CASSLNPGNSAYEQYF.

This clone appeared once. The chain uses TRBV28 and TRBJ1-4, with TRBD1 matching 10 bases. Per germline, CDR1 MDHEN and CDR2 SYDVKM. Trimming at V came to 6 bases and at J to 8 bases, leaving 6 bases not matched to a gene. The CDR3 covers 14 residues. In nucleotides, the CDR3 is TGTGCCAGCAGCTCCGGGACAGGGGTAGAAAAACTGTTTTTT. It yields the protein CASSSGTGVEKLFF.

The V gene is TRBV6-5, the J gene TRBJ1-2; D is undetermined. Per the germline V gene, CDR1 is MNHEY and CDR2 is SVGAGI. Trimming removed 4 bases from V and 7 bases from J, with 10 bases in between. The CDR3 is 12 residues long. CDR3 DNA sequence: TGTGCCAGCAGTTCGGCCGGAGTTGGCTACACCTTC. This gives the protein CASSSAGVGYTF.

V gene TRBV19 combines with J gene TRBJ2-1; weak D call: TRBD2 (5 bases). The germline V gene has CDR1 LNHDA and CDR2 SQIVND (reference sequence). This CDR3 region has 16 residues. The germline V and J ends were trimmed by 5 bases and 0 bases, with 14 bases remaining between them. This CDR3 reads CASSSTGYSSYNEQFF. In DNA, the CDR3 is TGTGCCAGTAGTTCCACGGGGTATAGCTCCTACAATGAGCAGTTCTTC. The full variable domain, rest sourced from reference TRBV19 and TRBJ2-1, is DGGITQSPKYLFRKEGQNVTLSCEQNLNHDAMYWYRQDPGQGLRLIYYSQIVNDFQKGDIAEGYSVSREKKESFPLTVTSAQKNPTAFYLCASSSTGYSSYNEQFFGPGTRLTVL.

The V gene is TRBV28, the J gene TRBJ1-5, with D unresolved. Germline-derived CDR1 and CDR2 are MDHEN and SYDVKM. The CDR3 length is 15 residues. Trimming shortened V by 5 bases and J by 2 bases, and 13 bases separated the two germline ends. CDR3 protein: CASSREKVGNQPQHF. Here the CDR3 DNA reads TGTGCCAGCAGTAGGGAGAAGGTCGGCAATCAGCCCCAGCATTTT.

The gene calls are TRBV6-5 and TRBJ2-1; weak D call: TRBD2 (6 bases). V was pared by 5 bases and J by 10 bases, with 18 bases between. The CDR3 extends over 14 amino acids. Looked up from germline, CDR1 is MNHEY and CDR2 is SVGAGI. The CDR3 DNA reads TGTGCCAGCAGTACCCGGGACTCACTCCGGGAGCAGTTCTTC. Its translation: CASSTRDSLREQFF.

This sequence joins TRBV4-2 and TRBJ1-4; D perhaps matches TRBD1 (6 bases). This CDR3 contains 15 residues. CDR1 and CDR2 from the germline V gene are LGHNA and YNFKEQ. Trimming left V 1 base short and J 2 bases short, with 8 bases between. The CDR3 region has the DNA TGTGCCAGCAGCCAAGCCCAGGGGACTAATGAAAAACTGTTTTTT. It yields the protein CASSQAQGTNEKLFF.

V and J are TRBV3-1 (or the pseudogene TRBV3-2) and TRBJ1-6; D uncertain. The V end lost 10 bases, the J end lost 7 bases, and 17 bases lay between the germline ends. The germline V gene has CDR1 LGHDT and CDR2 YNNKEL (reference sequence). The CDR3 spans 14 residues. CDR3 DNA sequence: TGTGCCACCTCTCCGACAAGCCGAAATTCACCCCTCCACTTT. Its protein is CATSPTSRNSPLHF.

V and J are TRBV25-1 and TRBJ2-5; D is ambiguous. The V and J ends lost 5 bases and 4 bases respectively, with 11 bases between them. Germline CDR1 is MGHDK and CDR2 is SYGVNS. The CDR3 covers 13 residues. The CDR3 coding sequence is TGTGCCAGCAGTTCGGTACCTGGAGAGACCCAGTACTTC. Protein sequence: CASSSVPGETQYF. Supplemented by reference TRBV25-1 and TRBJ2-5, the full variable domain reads EADIYQTPRYLVIGTGKKITLECSQTMGHDKMYWYQQDPGMELHLIHYSYGVNSTEKGDLSSESTVSRIRTEHFPLTLESARPSHTSQYLCASSSVPGETQYFGPGTRLLVL.

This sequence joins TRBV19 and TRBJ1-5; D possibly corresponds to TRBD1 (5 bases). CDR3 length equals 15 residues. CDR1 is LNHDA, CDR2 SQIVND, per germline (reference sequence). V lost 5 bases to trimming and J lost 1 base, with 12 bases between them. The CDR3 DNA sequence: TGTGCCAGTAGTGGTAGGGCAGGGAGCAATCAGCCCCAGCATTTT. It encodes CASSGRAGSNQPQHF.

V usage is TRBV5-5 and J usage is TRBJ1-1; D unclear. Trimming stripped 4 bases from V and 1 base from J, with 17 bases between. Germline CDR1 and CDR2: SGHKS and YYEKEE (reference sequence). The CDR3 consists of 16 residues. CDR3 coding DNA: TGTGCCAGCAGCCCCCCCGGGGTGTCGGGGAACACTGAAGCTTTCTTT. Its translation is CASSPPGVSGNTEAFF.

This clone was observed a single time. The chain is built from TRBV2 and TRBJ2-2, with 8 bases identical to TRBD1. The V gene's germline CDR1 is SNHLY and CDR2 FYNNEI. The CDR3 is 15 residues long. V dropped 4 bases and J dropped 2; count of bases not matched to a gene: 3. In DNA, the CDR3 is TGTGCCAGCAGTGTGGGACAGGCAAACACCGGGGAGCTGTTTTTT. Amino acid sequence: CASSVGQANTGELFF. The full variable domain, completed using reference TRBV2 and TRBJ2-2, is EPEVTQTPSHQVTQMGQEVILRCVPISNHLYFYWYRQILGQKVEFLVSFYNNEISEKSEIFDDQFSVERPDGSNFTLKIRSTKLEDSAMYFCASSVGQANTGELFFGEGSRLTVL.

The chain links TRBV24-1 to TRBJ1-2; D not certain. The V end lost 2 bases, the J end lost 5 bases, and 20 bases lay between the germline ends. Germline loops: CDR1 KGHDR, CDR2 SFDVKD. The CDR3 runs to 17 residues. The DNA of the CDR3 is TGTGCCACCAGTGATTCCCCCCCCGGCCTATTCAAATATGGCTACACCTTC. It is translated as CATSDSPPGLFKYGYTF.

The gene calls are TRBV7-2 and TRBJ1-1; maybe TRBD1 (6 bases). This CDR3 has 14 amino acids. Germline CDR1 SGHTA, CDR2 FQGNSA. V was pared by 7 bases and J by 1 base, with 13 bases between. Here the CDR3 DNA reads TGTGCCAGCAACCCGGGACACCGGAACACTGAAGCTTTCTTT. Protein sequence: CASNPGHRNTEAFF.

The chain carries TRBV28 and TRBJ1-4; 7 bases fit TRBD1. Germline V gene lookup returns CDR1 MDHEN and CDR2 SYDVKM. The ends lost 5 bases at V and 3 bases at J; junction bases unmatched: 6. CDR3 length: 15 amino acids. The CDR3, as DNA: TGTGCCAGCAGTGTAGGGGGGACAGCTAATGAAAAACTGTTTTTT. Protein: CASSVGGTANEKLFF.